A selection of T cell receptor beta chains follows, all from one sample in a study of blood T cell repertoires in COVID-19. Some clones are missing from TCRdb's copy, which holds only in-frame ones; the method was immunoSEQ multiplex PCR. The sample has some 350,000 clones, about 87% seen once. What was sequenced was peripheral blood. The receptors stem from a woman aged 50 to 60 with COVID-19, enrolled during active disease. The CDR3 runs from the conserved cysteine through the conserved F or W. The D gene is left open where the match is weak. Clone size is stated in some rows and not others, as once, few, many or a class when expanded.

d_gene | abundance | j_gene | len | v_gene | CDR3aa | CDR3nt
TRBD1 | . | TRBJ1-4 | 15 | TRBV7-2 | CASSPSGTVREKLFF | TGTGCCAGCAGCCCCTCCGGGACAGTAAGAGAAAAACTGTTTTTT
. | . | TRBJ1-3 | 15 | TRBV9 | CASSRGGNSGNTIYF | TGTGCCAGCAGCCGGGGGGGGAACTCTGGAAACACCATATATTTT
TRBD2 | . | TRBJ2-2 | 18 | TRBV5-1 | CASSSGLAGVLNTGELFF | TGCGCCAGCAGCTCGGGACTAGCGGGAGTGTTGAACACCGGGGAGCTGTTTTTT
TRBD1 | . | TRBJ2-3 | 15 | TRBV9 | CASTSTGQSLDTQYF | TGTGCCAGCACCTCCACGGGACAGTCTTTAGATACGCAGTATTTT
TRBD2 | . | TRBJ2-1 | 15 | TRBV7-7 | CASSLKREGENEQFF | TGTGCCAGCAGCTTAAAGCGGGAGGGTGAAAATGAGCAGTTCTTC
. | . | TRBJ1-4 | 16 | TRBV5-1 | CASSQGYRSLNEKLFF | TGCGCCAGCAGCCAAGGATACAGGTCCCTAAATGAAAAACTGTTTTTT
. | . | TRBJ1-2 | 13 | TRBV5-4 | CASSSAGIYGYTF | TGTGCCAGCAGCTCAGCGGGGATCTATGGCTACACCTTC
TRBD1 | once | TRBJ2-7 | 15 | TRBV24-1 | CATSDPGQGRNEQYF | TGTGCCACCAGTGATCCGGGACAGGGGAGAAACGAGCAGTACTTC
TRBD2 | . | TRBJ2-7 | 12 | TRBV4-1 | CASSGGGSEQYF | TGCGCCAGCAGCGGCGGGGGGAGCGAGCAGTACTTC
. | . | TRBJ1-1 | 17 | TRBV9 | CASSQGERDRYPTEAFF | TGTGCCAGCAGCCAAGGAGAAAGAGACAGGTATCCCACTGAAGCTTTCTTT
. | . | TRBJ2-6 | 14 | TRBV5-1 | CASRVAAGANVLTF | TGCGCCAGCAGAGTAGCGGCTGGGGCCAACGTCCTGACTTTC
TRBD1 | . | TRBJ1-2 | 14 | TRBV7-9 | CASSFKGQGGGYTF | TGTGCCAGCAGCTTTAAAGGACAGGGAGGCGGCTACACCTTC
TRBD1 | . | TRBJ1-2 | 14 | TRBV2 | CASTGQGGGYGYTF | TGTGCCAGCACCGGACAGGGAGGAGGCTATGGCTACACCTTC
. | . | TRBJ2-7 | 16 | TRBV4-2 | CASSQGGLIPSYEQYF | TGTGCCAGCAGCCAGGGGGGACTGATACCCTCCTACGAGCAGTACTTC
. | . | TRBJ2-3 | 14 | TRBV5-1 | CASSSVQAADTQYF | TGCGCCAGCAGCTCCGTACAGGCTGCAGATACGCAGTATTTT
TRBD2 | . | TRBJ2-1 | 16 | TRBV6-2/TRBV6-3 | CASSLTAGDSDNEQFF | TGTGCCAGCAGCCTAACAGCGGGAGACTCCGACAATGAGCAGTTCTTC
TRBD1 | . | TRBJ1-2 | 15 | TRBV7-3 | CASSLTPDRGSGYTF | TGTGCCAGCAGCTTAACGCCGGACAGGGGTTCTGGCTACACCTTC
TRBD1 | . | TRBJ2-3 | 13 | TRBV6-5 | CASSPFGQGTQYF | TGTGCCAGCAGTCCCTTCGGACAGGGTACGCAGTATTTT
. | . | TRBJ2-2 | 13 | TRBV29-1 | CSVGTRNTGELFF | TGCAGCGTCGGGACTCGAAACACCGGGGAGCTGTTTTTT
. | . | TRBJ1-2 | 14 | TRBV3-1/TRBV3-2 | CASSQGTANYGYTF | TGTGCCAGCAGCCAAGGGACAGCAAACTATGGCTACACCTTC
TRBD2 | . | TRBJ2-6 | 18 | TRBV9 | CASSASGLAGPGANVLTF | TGTGCCAGCAGCGCCTCTGGACTAGCGGGACCTGGGGCCAACGTCCTGACTTTC
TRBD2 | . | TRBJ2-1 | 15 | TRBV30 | CAWIPDSGIYNEQFF | TGTGCCTGGATCCCAGATAGCGGGATTTACAATGAGCAGTTCTTC
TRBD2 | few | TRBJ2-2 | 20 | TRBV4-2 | CASSQDALSVLSGSTGELFF | TGTGCCAGCAGCCAAGACGCCCTCTCGGTTTTAAGCGGGAGTACCGGGGAGCTGTTTTTT
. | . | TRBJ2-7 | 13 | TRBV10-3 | CAISEPGTYEQYF | TGTGCCATCAGTGAGCCAGGTACCTACGAGCAGTACTTC
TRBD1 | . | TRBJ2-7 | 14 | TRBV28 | CASRTGTGTYEQYF | TGTGCCAGCAGAACCGGGACAGGGACCTACGAGCAGTACTTC
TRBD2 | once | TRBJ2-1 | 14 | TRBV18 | CASSLGREVDEQFF | TGTGCCAGCTCACTAGGGAGGGAAGTCGATGAGCAGTTCTTC
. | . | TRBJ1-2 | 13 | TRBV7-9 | CASSLVANYGYTF | TGTGCCAGCAGCTTGGTAGCTAACTATGGCTACACCTTC
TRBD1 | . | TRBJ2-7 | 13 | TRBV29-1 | CSVKDRDPYEQYF | TGCAGCGTTAAGGACAGGGACCCCTACGAGCAGTACTTC
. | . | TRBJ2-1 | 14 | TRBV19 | CASSKAGLNNEQFF | TGTGCCAGTAGTAAAGCGGGTCTTAACAATGAGCAGTTCTTC